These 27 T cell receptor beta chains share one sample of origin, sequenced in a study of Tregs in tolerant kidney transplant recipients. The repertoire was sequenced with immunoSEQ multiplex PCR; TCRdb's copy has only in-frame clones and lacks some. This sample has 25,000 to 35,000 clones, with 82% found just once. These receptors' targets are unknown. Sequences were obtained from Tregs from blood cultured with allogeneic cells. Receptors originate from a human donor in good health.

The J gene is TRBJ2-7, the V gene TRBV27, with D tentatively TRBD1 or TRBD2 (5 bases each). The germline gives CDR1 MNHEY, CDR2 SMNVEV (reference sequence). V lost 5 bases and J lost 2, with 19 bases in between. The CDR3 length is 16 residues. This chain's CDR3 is CASSPPGGGGTYEQYF. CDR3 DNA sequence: TGTGCCAGCAGTCCCCCAGGCGGTGGGGGAACCTACGAGCAGTACTTC.

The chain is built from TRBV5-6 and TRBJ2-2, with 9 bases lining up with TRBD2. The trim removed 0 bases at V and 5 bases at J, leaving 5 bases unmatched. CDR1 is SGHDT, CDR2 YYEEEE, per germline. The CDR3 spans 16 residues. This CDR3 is CASSLGAAGGTGELFF. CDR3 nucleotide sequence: TGTGCCAGCAGCTTGGGAGCTGCGGGGGGGACCGGGGAGCTGTTTTTT.

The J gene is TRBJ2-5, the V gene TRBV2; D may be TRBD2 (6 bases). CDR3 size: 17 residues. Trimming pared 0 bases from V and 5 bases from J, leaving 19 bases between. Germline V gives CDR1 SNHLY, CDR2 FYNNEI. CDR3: CASSEALVWGLGETQYF. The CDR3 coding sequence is TGTGCCAGCAGTGAAGCGCTAGTTTGGGGACTCGGGGAGACCCAGTACTTC.

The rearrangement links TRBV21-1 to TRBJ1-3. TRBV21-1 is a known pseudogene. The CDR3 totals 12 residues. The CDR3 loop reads CASSKGGSGIYF. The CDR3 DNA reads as TGTGCCAGCAGCAAGGGGGGCAGTGGCATATATTTT.

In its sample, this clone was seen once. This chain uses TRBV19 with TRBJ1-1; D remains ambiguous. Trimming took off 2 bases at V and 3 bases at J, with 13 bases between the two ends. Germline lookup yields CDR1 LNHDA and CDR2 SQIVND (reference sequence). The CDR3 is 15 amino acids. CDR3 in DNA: TGTGCCAGTAGTATAAAAGAGCTGGGAGACACTGAAGCTTTCTTT. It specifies CASSIKELGDTEAFF.

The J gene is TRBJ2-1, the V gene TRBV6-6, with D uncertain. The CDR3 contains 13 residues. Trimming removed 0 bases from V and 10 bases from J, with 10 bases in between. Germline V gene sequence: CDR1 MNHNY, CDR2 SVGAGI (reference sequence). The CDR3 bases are TGTGCCAGCAGTTACTCTCGGACCGGGGAGCAGTTCTTC. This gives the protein CASSYSRTGEQFF.

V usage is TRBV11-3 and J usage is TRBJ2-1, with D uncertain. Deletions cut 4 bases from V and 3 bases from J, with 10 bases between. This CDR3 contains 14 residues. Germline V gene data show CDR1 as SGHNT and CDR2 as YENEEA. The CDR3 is CASSYRTVYNEQFF. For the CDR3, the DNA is TGTGCCAGCAGCTACCGAACGGTCTACAATGAGCAGTTCTTC.

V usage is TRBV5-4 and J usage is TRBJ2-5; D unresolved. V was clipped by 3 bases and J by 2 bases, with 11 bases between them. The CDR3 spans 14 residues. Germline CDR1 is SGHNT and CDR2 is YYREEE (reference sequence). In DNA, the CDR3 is TGTGCCAGCAGCTCCGTGGATCCTCAAGAGACCCAGTACTTC. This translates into CASSSVDPQETQYF.

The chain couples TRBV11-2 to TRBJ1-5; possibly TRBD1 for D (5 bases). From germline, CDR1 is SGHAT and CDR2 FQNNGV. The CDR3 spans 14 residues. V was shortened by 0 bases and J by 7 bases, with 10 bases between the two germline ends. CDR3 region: CASSLDTGWQPQHF. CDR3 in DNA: TGTGCCAGCAGCTTAGATACAGGTTGGCAGCCCCAGCATTTT.

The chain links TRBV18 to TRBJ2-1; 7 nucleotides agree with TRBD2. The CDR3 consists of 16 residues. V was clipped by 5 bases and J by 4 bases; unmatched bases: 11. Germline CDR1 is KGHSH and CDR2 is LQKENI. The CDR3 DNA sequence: TGTGCCAGCTCATCCTTATCGGGGGGAGGATACAATGAGCAGTTCTTC. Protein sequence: CASSSLSGGGYNEQFF.

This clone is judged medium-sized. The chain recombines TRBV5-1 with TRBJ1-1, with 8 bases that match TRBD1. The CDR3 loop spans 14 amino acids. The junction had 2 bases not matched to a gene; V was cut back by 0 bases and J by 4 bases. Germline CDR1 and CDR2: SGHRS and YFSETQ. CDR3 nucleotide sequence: TGCGCCAGCAGCTTGGACACAGGGGGCACTGAAGCTTTCTTT. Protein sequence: CASSLDTGGTEAFF. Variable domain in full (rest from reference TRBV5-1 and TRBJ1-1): KAGVTQTPRYLIKTRGQQVTLSCSPISGHRSVSWYQQTPGQGLQFLFEYFSETQRNKGNFPGRFSGRQFSNSRSEMNVSTLELGDSALYLCASSLDTGGTEAFFGQGTRLTVV.

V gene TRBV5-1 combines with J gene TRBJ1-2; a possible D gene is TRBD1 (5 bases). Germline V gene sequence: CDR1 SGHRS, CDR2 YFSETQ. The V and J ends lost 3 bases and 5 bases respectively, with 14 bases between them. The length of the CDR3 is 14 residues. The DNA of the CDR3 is TGCGCCAGCAGCTCCCGGGACGGGGAATATGGCTACACCTTC. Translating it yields CASSSRDGEYGYTF.

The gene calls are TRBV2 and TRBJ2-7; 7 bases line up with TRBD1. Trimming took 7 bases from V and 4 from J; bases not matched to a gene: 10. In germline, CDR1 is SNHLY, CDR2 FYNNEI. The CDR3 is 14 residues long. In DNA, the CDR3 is TGTGCCAGCACCCTACAGGGGAAAAAATACGAGCAGTACTTC. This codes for CASTLQGKKYEQYF. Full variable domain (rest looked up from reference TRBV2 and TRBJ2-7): EPEVTQTPSHQVTQMGQEVILRCVPISNHLYFYWYRQILGQKVEFLVSFYNNEISEKSEIFDDQFSVERPDGSNFTLKIRSTKLEDSAMYFCASTLQGKKYEQYFGPGTRLTVT.

The CDR3 loop reads CASSQRVDGTQYF. For the CDR3, the DNA is TGTGCCAGCAGCCAACGAGTTGATGGGACCCAGTACTTC. J is TRBJ2-5 and V is TRBV14; D unresolved. The CDR3 runs to 13 residues. V lost 2 bases to trimming and J lost 7 bases, with 11 bases between them. In germline, CDR1 is SGHDN, CDR2 FVKESK.

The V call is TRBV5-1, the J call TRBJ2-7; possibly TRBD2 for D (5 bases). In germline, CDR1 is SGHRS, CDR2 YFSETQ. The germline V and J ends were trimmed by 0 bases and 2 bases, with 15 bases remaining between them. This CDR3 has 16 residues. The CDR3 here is CASSLGASGIPYEQYF. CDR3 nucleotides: TGCGCCAGCAGCTTGGGAGCGTCCGGGATCCCCTACGAGCAGTACTTC. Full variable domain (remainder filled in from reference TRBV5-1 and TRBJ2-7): KAGVTQTPRYLIKTRGQQVTLSCSPISGHRSVSWYQQTPGQGLQFLFEYFSETQRNKGNFPGRFSGRQFSNSRSEMNVSTLELGDSALYLCASSLGASGIPYEQYFGPGTRLTVT.

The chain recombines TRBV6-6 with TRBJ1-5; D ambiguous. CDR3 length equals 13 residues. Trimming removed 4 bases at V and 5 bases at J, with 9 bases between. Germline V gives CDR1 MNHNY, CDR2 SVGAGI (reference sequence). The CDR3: CASSSRKDQPQHF. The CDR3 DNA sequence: TGTGCCAGCAGTTCTCGGAAAGATCAGCCCCAGCATTTT.

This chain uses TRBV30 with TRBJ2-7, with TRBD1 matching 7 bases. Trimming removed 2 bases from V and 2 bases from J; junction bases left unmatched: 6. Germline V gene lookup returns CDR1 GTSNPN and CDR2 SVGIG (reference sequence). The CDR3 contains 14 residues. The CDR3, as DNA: TGTGCCTGGAGTCATAAGGACAGGACCTACGAGCAGTACTTC. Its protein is CAWSHKDRTYEQYF.

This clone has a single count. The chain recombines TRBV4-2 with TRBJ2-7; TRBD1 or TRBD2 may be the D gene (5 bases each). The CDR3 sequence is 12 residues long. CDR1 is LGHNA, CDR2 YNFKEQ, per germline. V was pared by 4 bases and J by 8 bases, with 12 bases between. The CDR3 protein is CASSPRGDQQYF. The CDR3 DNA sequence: TGTGCCAGCAGCCCGAGGGGAGACCAGCAGTACTTC.

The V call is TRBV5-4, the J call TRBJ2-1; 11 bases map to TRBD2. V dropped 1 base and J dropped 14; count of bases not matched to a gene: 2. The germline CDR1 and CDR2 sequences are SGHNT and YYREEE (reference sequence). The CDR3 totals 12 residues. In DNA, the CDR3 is TGTGCCAGCAGCTTGTTAGCGGGGGGGAAGTTCTTC. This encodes CASSLLAGGKFF.

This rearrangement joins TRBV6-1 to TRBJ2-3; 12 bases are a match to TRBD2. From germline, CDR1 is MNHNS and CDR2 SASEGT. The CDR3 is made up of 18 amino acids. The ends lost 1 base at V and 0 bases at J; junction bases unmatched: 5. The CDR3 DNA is TGTGCCAGCAGTGAAGTACGTCTAGCGGGAGGGAGCACAGATACGCAGTATTTT. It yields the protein CASSEVRLAGGSTDTQYF.

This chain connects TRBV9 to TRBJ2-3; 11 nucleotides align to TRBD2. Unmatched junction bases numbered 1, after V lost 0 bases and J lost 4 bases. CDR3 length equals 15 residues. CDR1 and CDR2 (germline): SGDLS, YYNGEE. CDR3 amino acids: CASSVGLAGPDTQYF. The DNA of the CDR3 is TGTGCCAGCAGCGTAGGACTAGCGGGACCAGATACGCAGTATTTT.

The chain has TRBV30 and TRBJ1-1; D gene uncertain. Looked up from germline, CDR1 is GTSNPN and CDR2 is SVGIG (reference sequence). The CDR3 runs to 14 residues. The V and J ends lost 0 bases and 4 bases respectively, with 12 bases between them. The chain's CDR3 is CAWSVSGIGTEAFF. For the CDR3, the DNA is TGTGCCTGGAGTGTATCCGGAATAGGCACTGAAGCTTTCTTT.

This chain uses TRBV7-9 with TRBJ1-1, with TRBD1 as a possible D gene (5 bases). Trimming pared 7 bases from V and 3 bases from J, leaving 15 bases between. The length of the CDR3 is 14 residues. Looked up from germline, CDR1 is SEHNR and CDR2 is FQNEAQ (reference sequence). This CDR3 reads CASKDWGIDTEAFF. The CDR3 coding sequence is TGTGCCAGCAAGGATTGGGGCATCGACACTGAAGCTTTCTTT.

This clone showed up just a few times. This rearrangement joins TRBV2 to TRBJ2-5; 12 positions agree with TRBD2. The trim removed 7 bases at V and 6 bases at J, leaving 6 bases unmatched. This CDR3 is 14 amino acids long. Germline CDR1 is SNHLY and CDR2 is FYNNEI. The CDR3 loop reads CASKRTSGVKTQYF. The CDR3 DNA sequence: TGTGCCAGCAAACGGACTAGCGGGGTCAAGACCCAGTACTTC.

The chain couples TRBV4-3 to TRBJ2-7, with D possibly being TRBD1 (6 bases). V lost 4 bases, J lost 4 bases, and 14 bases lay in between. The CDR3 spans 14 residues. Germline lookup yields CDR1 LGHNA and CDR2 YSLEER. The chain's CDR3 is CASSPDRGYYEQYF. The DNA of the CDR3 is TGCGCCAGCAGCCCGGACAGAGGCTATTACGAGCAGTACTTC.

CDR3 sequence (DNA): TGTGCCAGCAGCTTGAGGGGCACGCTGAACACTGAAGCTTTCTTT. It encodes CASSLRGTLNTEAFF. This sequence joins TRBV5-4 and TRBJ1-1; D might be TRBD1 (5 bases). The CDR3 is made up of 15 amino acids. CDR1 and CDR2 (germline): SGHNT, YYREEE (reference sequence). Trimming stripped 1 base from V and 0 bases from J, with 10 bases between.

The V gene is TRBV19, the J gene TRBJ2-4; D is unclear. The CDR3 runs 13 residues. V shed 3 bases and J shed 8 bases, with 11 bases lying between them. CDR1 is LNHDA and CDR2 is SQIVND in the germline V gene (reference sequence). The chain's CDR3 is CASSMAGWDIQYF. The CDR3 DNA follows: TGTGCCAGTAGTATGGCAGGATGGGACATTCAGTACTTC. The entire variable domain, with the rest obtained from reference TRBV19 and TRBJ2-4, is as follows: DGGITQSPKYLFRKEGQNVTLSCEQNLNHDAMYWYRQDPGQGLRLIYYSQIVNDFQKGDIAEGYSVSREKKESFPLTVTSAQKNPTAFYLCASSMAGWDIQYFGAGTRLSVL.